This TCR beta chain stems from a study of beta chain features in type 1 diabetes. Study context: There were some 110 million sorted cells examined across all samples.

Germline V gives CDR1 DFQATT, CDR2 SNEGSKA (reference sequence). V gave up 3 bases and J gave up 3 bases, with 6 bases separating them. The CDR3 is 11 residues long. Overall study results and limits: Researchers caution that PCR might favor shorter templates, equally among patients and controls. Relative to healthy donors, patients appeared to have naive, central memory and Treg TCRB repertoires that were more similar. Within each of all four CD4+ subsets, Type 1 diabetes patients had TCRB CDR3s that were moderately but significantly shorter.

Reverse transcription of all isolated RNA meant that expressed TCRB transcripts were sequenced. Using immunoSEQ multiplex PCR, the repertoire was profiled, and TCRdb retains in-frame clones only, with some absent. The data show about 330,000 clones, 9.5% to 12% seen once. This clone was seen more than once but under ten times. What it binds is not known. Input material: naive CD4+ T cells from blood. This TCR was recovered from a woman aged 25 to 45 in good health. V gene TRBV20-1 combines with J gene TRBJ2-7; D gene uncertain. The chain's CDR3 is CSASRNYEQYF. CDR3 sequence (DNA): TGCAGTGCTAGCCGTAACTACGAGCAGTACTTC.